The rows below give T cell receptor beta chains drawn from one sample of a study of Ad26.COV2.S vaccination and SARS-CoV-2 variants. Assay used: immunoSEQ multiplex PCR; TCRdb lists only in-frame clones, some missing. The repertoire holds almost 400,000 clones, over 75% seen once, with under 2% in the top ten. This specimen consisted of peripheral blood, obtained in a trial of Ad26.COV2.S vaccine versus placebo. Receptor source: a person between 18 and 60 years old who received the Ad26.COV2.S COVID-19 vaccine or a placebo. CDR3s include the opening cysteine and the closing phenylalanine or tryptophan. The D gene is left open where the match is weak. Expanded clones are given a class, and other clones once, few, many or no size at all.

CDR3aa | CDR3nt | v_gene | d_gene | abundance | j_gene
CATSASGRGKKETQYF | TGTGCCACCAGCGCGTCAGGCAGGGGGAAAAAAGAGACCCAGTACTTC | TRBV15 | TRBD1 | NA | TRBJ2-5
CASSLAGTETYGYTF | TGTGCCAGCAGCTTAGCGGGCACAGAAACCTATGGCTACACCTTC | TRBV11-3 | NA | NA | TRBJ1-2
CATSRDPGLQVDTQYF | TGTGCCACCAGCAGAGATCCGGGACTACAGGTAGATACGCAGTATTTT | TRBV15 | TRBD2 | NA | TRBJ2-3
CASSLMGTTVYEAFF | TGTGCCAGCAGCTTGATGGGGACGACGGTTTATGAAGCTTTCTTT | TRBV5-5 | NA | once | TRBJ1-1
CASSLDRVRGYTF | TGTGCCAGCTCACTAGACAGGGTGCGCGGCTACACCTTC | TRBV18 | TRBD1 | NA | TRBJ1-2
CASSLLAGGLNEQFF | TGCGCCAGCAGCTTACTAGCGGGAGGGCTGAATGAGCAGTTCTTC | TRBV5-1 | TRBD2 | NA | TRBJ2-1
CASNLGETYEQYF | TGTGCCAGCAACTTGGGGGAGACCTACGAGCAGTACTTC | TRBV28 | NA | NA | TRBJ2-7
CASSYYSGSTSGELFF | TGTGCCAGCAGTTACTATAGCGGGAGTACTTCCGGGGAGCTGTTTTTT | TRBV6-6 | TRBD2 | once | TRBJ2-2
CASSTRQEAYEKLFF | TGTGCCAGCAGCACCCGACAGGAGGCCTATGAAAAACTGTTTTTT | TRBV5-4 | NA | NA | TRBJ1-4
CATSSSGDEQFF | TGTGCCACCAGTTCTAGCGGCGATGAGCAGTTCTTC | TRBV24-1 | TRBD2 | NA | TRBJ2-1
CASSYSRDSQNEKLFF | TGTGCCAGCAGTTATAGTCGGGACAGTCAAAATGAAAAACTGTTTTTT | TRBV6-2/TRBV6-3 | TRBD1 | NA | TRBJ1-4
CASSQRTGGWQYF | TGCGCCAGCAGCCAGAGGACAGGGGGCTGGCAGTACTTC | TRBV4-1 | TRBD1 | NA | TRBJ2-7
CASSSPDGFTGELFF | TGTGCCAGCAGCTCCCCCGACGGGTTTACCGGGGAGCTGTTTTTT | TRBV7-8 | NA | NA | TRBJ2-2
CASSLGLAGGRNEQFF | TGTGCCAGCAGCCTAGGACTAGCGGGAGGGCGAAATGAGCAGTTCTTC | TRBV7-2 | TRBD2 | NA | TRBJ2-1
CASSQEGSGGYNEQFF | TGTGCCAGCAGCCAAGAAGGTAGCGGGGGATACAATGAGCAGTTCTTC | TRBV4-2 | TRBD2 | NA | TRBJ2-1
CASSQTTSGSYNEQFF | TGCGCCAGCAGCCAAACGACTAGCGGGAGTTACAATGAGCAGTTCTTC | TRBV4-1 | TRBD2 | NA | TRBJ2-1
CASSPQGWALNGYTF | TGTGCCAGCAGTCCGCAGGGGTGGGCTCTAAATGGCTACACCTTC | TRBV2 | NA | few | TRBJ1-2
CAGLGLAGAGNEQFF | TGTGCCGGACTCGGACTAGCGGGGGCCGGAAATGAGCAGTTCTTC | TRBV30 | TRBD2 | NA | TRBJ2-1
CASSQEAGRFRVGGYTF | TGTGCCAGCAGCCAAGAAGCGGGCAGGTTTCGGGTGGGGGGCTACACCTTC | TRBV4-2 | NA | once | TRBJ1-2
CASSYSGQFLYEQYF | TGTGCCAGCAGTTACTCGGGACAGTTTCTCTACGAGCAGTACTTC | TRBV6-2/TRBV6-3 | TRBD1 | NA | TRBJ2-7
CASSPTGTGDYEQYF | TGTGCCAGCAGTCCTACCGGGACAGGGGACTACGAGCAGTACTTC | TRBV6-5 | TRBD1 | NA | TRBJ2-7
CAWSVLLTQETQYF | TGTGCCTGGAGTGTACTTTTGACCCAAGAGACCCAGTACTTC | TRBV30 | NA | once | TRBJ2-5
CASSDGGATHTQYF | TGCGCCAGCAGTGACGGCGGGGCCACACATACGCAGTATTTT | TRBV10-1 | NA | NA | TRBJ2-3
CSASDSYEQYF | TGCAGTGCTAGTGACAGCTACGAGCAGTACTTC | TRBV20-1 | NA | once | TRBJ2-7
CASSFVGSYEQYF | TGTGCCAGCAGTTTTGTGGGGAGCTACGAGCAGTACTTC | TRBV6-5 | NA | NA | TRBJ2-7
CASSFSVYEQYF | TGTGCCAGCAGCTTTTCGGTCTACGAGCAGTACTTC | TRBV5-5 | NA | NA | TRBJ2-7
CASSPPSAGGQQTQYF | TGCGCCAGCAGCCCTCCCTCAGCGGGAGGTCAACAGACCCAGTACTTC | TRBV10-2 | TRBD2 | NA | TRBJ2-5
CASSLEWGAYEQYF | TGTGCCAGCAGCTTGGAGTGGGGGGCCTACGAGCAGTACTTC | TRBV5-5 | NA | NA | TRBJ2-7
CASSLFSPPNEAFF | TGTGCCAGCAGCTTATTCAGCCCCCCAAATGAAGCTTTCTTT | TRBV11-2 | NA | NA | TRBJ1-1
CAWSWRGAGPKDRVQDYEQYF | TGTGCCTGGAGTTGGCGGGGGGCGGGACCAAAGGACAGGGTTCAAGACTACGAGCAGTACTTC | TRBV30 | NA | NA | TRBJ2-7
CASSVAPDRSYEQYF | TGTGCCAGCAGCGTAGCCCCGGACCGGAGCTACGAGCAGTACTTC | TRBV9 | NA | NA | TRBJ2-7
CASSPKGDYGYTF | TGCGCCAGCAGCCCCAAGGGGGACTATGGCTACACCTTC | TRBV4-3 | NA | NA | TRBJ1-2
CASSPRGTTYNEQFF | TGTGCCAGCAGTCCCCGGGGGACAACCTACAATGAGCAGTTCTTC | TRBV6-2/TRBV6-3 | NA | NA | TRBJ2-1
CASSTRTGEGETQYF | TGTGCCAGCAGTACAAGGACAGGGGAGGGAGAGACCCAGTACTTC | TRBV6-2/TRBV6-3 | TRBD1 | NA | TRBJ2-5
CSASDEGEQFF | TGCAGTGCTAGCGATGAGGGTGAGCAGTTCTTC | TRBV20-1 | NA | NA | TRBJ2-1
CASSQTLGANVLTF | TGCGCCAGCAGTCAGACGCTGGGGGCCAACGTCCTGACTTTC | TRBV5-1 | NA | few | TRBJ2-6
CASSQGNTIYF | TGCGCCAGCAGTCAGGGAAACACCATATATTTT | TRBV23-1 | NA | many | TRBJ1-3
CASSYFRGGQLISNQPQHF | TGTGCCAGCAGTTATTTTCGTGGGGGTCAGCTAATTAGCAATCAGCCCCAGCATTTT | TRBV6-9 | NA | NA | TRBJ1-5
CASSLVRDRGYNEQFF | TGTGCCAGCAGCTTGGTTCGGGACAGGGGGTACAATGAGCAGTTCTTC | TRBV5-6 | TRBD1 | NA | TRBJ2-1
CASSQHVDRGSSSYNEQFF | TGCGCCAGCAGCCAGCATGTTGACAGGGGGAGTAGCTCCTACAATGAGCAGTTCTTC | TRBV4-3 | TRBD1 | NA | TRBJ2-1
CASSVDGNSYEQYF | TGTGCCAGCAGCGTAGATGGTAACTCCTACGAGCAGTACTTC | TRBV9 | NA | NA | TRBJ2-7
CASSQATGGGPTGELFF | TGCGCCAGCAGCCAAGCGACAGGGGGAGGGCCGACCGGGGAGCTGTTTTTT | TRBV4-3 | TRBD1 | NA | TRBJ2-2
CASSPEGGWTVNTEAFF | TGCGCCAGCAGCCCGGAGGGAGGATGGACGGTGAACACTGAAGCTTTCTTT | TRBV5-1 | NA | NA | TRBJ1-1
CASSLSPWDYEQYF | TGTGCCAGCAGCTTATCTCCGTGGGACTACGAGCAGTACTTC | TRBV11-2 | NA | NA | TRBJ2-7
CASSFEVNTEAFF | TGCGCCAGCAGCTTTGAGGTGAACACTGAAGCTTTCTTT | TRBV5-1 | NA | NA | TRBJ1-1
CSVDGGTSTDTQYF | TGCAGCGTTGACGGTGGGACTAGCACAGATACGCAGTATTTT | TRBV29-1 | NA | once | TRBJ2-3
CASSFGQAKNIQYF | TGCGCCAGCAGCTTCGGCCAAGCCAAAAACATTCAGTACTTC | TRBV5-1 | NA | NA | TRBJ2-4
CASKPGGLSDTQYF | TGTGCCAGCAAACCAGGGGGTTTGTCAGATACGCAGTATTTT | TRBV28 | TRBD1 | NA | TRBJ2-3
CASSGQGRSYEQYF | TGTGCCAGCAGTGGACAGGGTCGTAGCTACGAGCAGTACTTC | TRBV2 | TRBD1 | NA | TRBJ2-7
CASSPGPSERYEQYF | TGTGCCAGCAGCCCGGGACCTTCTGAACGCTACGAGCAGTACTTC | TRBV7-3 | NA | NA | TRBJ2-7
CASSGGAGEAFF | TGTGCCAGCAGTGGAGGGGCAGGTGAAGCTTTCTTT | TRBV2 | NA | NA | TRBJ1-1
CASSLEVGRISGNTIYF | TGTGCCAGCAGCTTAGAGGTCGGCAGAATCTCTGGAAACACCATATATTTT | TRBV7-8 | NA | NA | TRBJ1-3
CASSTSAPTGNYGYTF | TGTGCCAGTAGTACCTCCGCTCCCACGGGGAACTATGGCTACACCTTC | TRBV19 | NA | many | TRBJ1-2